Presented here are 20 T cell receptor beta chains from one specimen sequenced in a study of T cells in Graves' hyperthyroidism and ophthalmopathy (dated by TCRdb to the late 2010s). Library prep was done by multiplex PCR. Sequencing was performed on an Illumina HiSeq 2000. The TCR beta CDR3 regions were amplified from RNA transcripts. The first round of RT-PCR for the TCR CDR3 was performed with the HTBI primer set and the Qiagen OneStep RT-PCR kit. TCRdb trimmed the raw reads at Q25, called clones with MiXCR and kept productive beta chains. Each record represents a unique CDR3 protein, reported with the most common genes and DNA among its rows. The sample includes 250,000 to 350,000 distinct CDR3 sequences, with more than 15% observed a single time. The ten largest clones represent over 45% of the sample. Sequenced material: blood. The receptor source for this set is a woman between 55 and 75 years old with Graves' ophthalmopathy.

The chain couples TRBV28 to TRBJ2-1, with 9 bases aligning to TRBD2. The CDR3 is 16 residues long. V dropped 4 bases and J dropped 7; count of bases not matched to a gene: 11. Germline V gene lookup returns CDR1 MDHEN and CDR2 SYDVKM. The CDR3: CASSSRLAAGRNEQFF. CDR3 nucleotides: TGTGCCAGCAGTTCCCGACTAGCGGCTGGAAGGAATGAGCAGTTCTTC.

CDR3 nucleotide sequence: TGCGCCAGCAGCCAAGCCCTAGCGGGGGACACCGGGGAGCTGTTTTTT. As protein: CASSQALAGDTGELFF. The chain employs TRBV4-3 and TRBJ2-2; TRBD2 aligns across 10 bases. Germline lookup yields CDR1 LGHNA and CDR2 YSLEER. Unmatched junction bases numbered 2, after V lost 1 base and J lost 3 bases. There are 16 residues in the CDR3.

The chain carries TRBV27 and TRBJ2-3, with D perhaps matching TRBD2 (5 bases). V was cut by 8 bases and J by 4 bases, with 7 bases left in between. The CDR3 is 11 amino acids. Looked up from germline, CDR1 is MNHEY and CDR2 is SMNVEV (reference sequence). In DNA form, the CDR3 reads TGTGCCAGCGGGCGGGCAGATACGCAGTATTTT. Encoded protein: CASGRADTQYF.

This clonotype has a count of ten or more. This chain links TRBV6-6 with TRBJ2-2, with TRBD2 identical over 9 bases. Germline V gives CDR1 MNHNY, CDR2 SVGAGI (reference sequence). The CDR3 has 17 residues. With 2 bases clipped from V and 3 bases from J, the junction kept 7 bases outside the gene matches. CDR3 residues: CASSYTSGGRDTGELFF. The CDR3 DNA reads TGTGCCAGCAGTTACACCAGTGGCGGGAGGGACACCGGGGAGCTGTTTTTT.

The chain is built from TRBV20-1 and TRBJ2-1; D unresolved. Germline V lookup: CDR1 DFQATT, CDR2 SNEGSKA (reference sequence). The CDR3 extends over 12 amino acids. Trimming stripped 4 bases from V and 6 bases from J, with 10 bases between. The CDR3 loop is CSAMRRVNEQFF. In nucleotides, the CDR3 is TGCAGTGCTATGCGACGCGTCAATGAGCAGTTCTTC.

This clonotype was counted many times. The J gene is TRBJ1-2, the V gene TRBV28; a weak D match, TRBD1 (5 bases). The CDR3 totals 18 residues. The germline CDR1 and CDR2 sequences are MDHEN and SYDVKM. The V end was cut by 6 bases, the J end by 8 bases, with 31 bases between. The CDR3 DNA reads TGTGCCAGCAGCCGTAGTACTCTGTCCCCGAGGGGTATGTGGGGCTACACCTTC. Its translation is CASSRSTLSPRGMWGYTF.

The chain couples TRBV5-1 to TRBJ2-1; 10 positions agree with TRBD1. This CDR3 has 16 residues. Germline CDR1 is SGHRS and CDR2 is YFSETQ. J was trimmed by 9 bases and V by 6 bases; bases with no gene match: 15. In DNA, the CDR3 is TGCGCCAGCACAGTCCTCGGGACAGGGGCTGGGGTTGAGCAGTTCTTC. Translated: CASTVLGTGAGVEQFF.

This clonotype was observed a few times. The rearrangement links TRBV27 to TRBJ2-7, with D perhaps TRBD1 or TRBD2 (5 bases each). V shed 6 bases and J shed 3 bases, with 15 bases lying between them. The CDR3 contains 14 residues. Germline V lookup: CDR1 MNHEY, CDR2 SMNVEV (reference sequence). CDR3 sequence (DNA): TGTGCCAGCAGCCACGAGGGACCGGACTACGAGCAGTACTTC. It is translated as CASSHEGPDYEQYF.

The sample holds many counts of this clonotype. The gene calls are TRBV13 and TRBJ2-1; D is unclear. The length of the CDR3 is 12 residues. V lost 0 bases, J lost 6 bases, and 3 bases lay in between. CDR1 and CDR2 from the germline V gene are PRHDT and FYEKMQ (reference sequence). CDR3 loop: CASSLGGNEQFF. The CDR3 DNA sequence: TGTGCCAGCAGCTTAGGAGGCAATGAGCAGTTCTTC.

The J gene is TRBJ2-2, the V gene TRBV29-1; D is unclear. This CDR3 contains 13 residues. V lost 5 bases and J lost 0, with 7 bases in between. Germline V gives CDR1 SQVTM, CDR2 ANQGSEA. CDR3 sequence: CSVPDANTGELFF. The CDR3 DNA sequence: TGCAGCGTTCCCGATGCGAACACCGGGGAGCTGTTTTTT.

As concerns this clonotype: A read error may account for a junction end that differs from germline. The chain combines TRBV3-1 with TRBJ1-2, with 8 bases lining up with TRBD1. Germline V gene lookup returns CDR1 LGHDT and CDR2 YNNKEL (reference sequence). The CDR3 is 16 amino acids. CDR3 loop: CTSTHGTGVSNYGYTF. The CDR3 coding sequence is TGTACCAGCACCCATGGGACAGGAGTTTCTAACTATGGCTACACCTTC.

This clonotype turned up a few times. The rearrangement links TRBV24-1 to TRBJ1-5, with D perhaps TRBD1 (5 bases). CDR3 length: 14 residues. Trimming pared 7 bases from V and 3 bases from J, leaving 12 bases between. The germline gives CDR1 KGHDR, CDR2 SFDVKD. CDR3 DNA sequence: TGTGCCACCAGCCCCGCAGGGCCCAATCAGCCCCAGCATTTT. Its translation: CATSPAGPNQPQHF.

This clonotype was recorded many times. The rearrangement joins TRBV18 to TRBJ2-4, with 9 bases that match TRBD1. The CDR3 consists of 18 residues. J was trimmed by 2 bases and V by 5 bases; bases with no gene match: 13. In germline, CDR1 is KGHSH, CDR2 LQKENI. As DNA, the CDR3 is TGTGCCAGCTCAGCAAGCCCCGACAGGGGGGAAACCAAAAACATTCAGTACTTC. Protein product: CASSASPDRGETKNIQYF.

This clonotype was recorded a few times. The J gene is TRBJ2-6, the V gene TRBV30; a weak D match, TRBD1 (6 bases). The V end was cut by 3 bases, the J end by 1 base, with 13 bases between. CDR1 and CDR2 from the germline V gene are GTSNPN and SVGIG (reference sequence). The CDR3 sequence is 16 residues long. CDR3 coding DNA: TGTGCCTGGAGCCTAGAGGGGGTTTCTGGGGCCAACGTCCTGACTTTC. It yields the protein CAWSLEGVSGANVLTF.

This clonotype was detected only a few times. This sequence joins TRBV19 and TRBJ1-2; possibly TRBD1 for D (6 bases). Trimming took off 4 bases at V and 8 bases at J, with 17 bases between the two ends. Per germline, CDR1 LNHDA and CDR2 SQIVND (reference sequence). CDR3 length: 14 residues. The CDR3 is CASSRTAPSGGYTF. CDR3 sequence (DNA): TGTGCCAGTAGTAGGACAGCCCCATCAGGGGGCTACACCTTC.

The sample holds many counts of this clonotype. This chain connects TRBV5-1 to TRBJ2-7, with 7 nucleotides matching TRBD2. Germline-derived CDR1 and CDR2 are SGHRS and YFSETQ. With V trimmed by 4 bases and J by 5 bases, 12 bases remained unmatched. The CDR3 totals 15 residues. DNA for the CDR3: TGCGCCAGCAGCAATCAGGGCGGGAGTATCCACGAGCAGTACTTC. This translates into CASSNQGGSIHEQYF.

The sample holds a few counts of this clonotype. The chain couples TRBV20-1 to TRBJ2-5; 9 bases are shared with TRBD2. With 3 bases clipped from V and 2 bases from J, the junction kept 4 bases outside the gene matches. Germline values: CDR1 DFQATT, CDR2 SNEGSKA (reference sequence). The CDR3 has 14 residues. The CDR3 reads CSARPLAGQETQYF. The CDR3 DNA sequence: TGCAGTGCTAGGCCTCTAGCGGGGCAAGAGACCCAGTACTTC.

This clonotype was found a few times. CDR3 nucleotide sequence: TGTGCCAGTAGCGGGCGTCACTCTGGGGCCAACGTCCTGACTTTC. The encoded protein is CASSGRHSGANVLTF. This rearrangement joins TRBV19 to TRBJ2-6; no reliable D call. Germline CDR1 LNHDA, CDR2 SQIVND (reference sequence). The CDR3 sequence is 15 residues long. V lost 6 bases and J lost 0, with 9 bases in between.

This clonotype was detected ten times or more. The J gene is TRBJ1-1, the V gene TRBV11-2; D call uncertain. V gave up 3 bases and J gave up 6 bases, with 14 bases separating them. The CDR3 extends over 14 amino acids. In germline, CDR1 is SGHAT, CDR2 FQNNGV. CDR3 protein: CASSFLFAGSEAFF. The DNA for the CDR3 is TGTGCCAGCAGCTTCCTATTTGCGGGCTCTGAAGCTTTCTTT.

This sequence joins TRBV5-6 and TRBJ1-1, with TRBD1 as a possible D gene (5 bases). CDR1 SGHDT and CDR2 YYEEEE come from the germline V gene. CDR3 size: 15 residues. V was clipped by 2 bases and J by 1 base, with 12 bases between them. CDR3 DNA: TGTGCCAGCAGCTTAGTCACAGGCGGGAACACTGAAGCTTTCTTT. Its protein product is CASSLVTGGNTEAFF.